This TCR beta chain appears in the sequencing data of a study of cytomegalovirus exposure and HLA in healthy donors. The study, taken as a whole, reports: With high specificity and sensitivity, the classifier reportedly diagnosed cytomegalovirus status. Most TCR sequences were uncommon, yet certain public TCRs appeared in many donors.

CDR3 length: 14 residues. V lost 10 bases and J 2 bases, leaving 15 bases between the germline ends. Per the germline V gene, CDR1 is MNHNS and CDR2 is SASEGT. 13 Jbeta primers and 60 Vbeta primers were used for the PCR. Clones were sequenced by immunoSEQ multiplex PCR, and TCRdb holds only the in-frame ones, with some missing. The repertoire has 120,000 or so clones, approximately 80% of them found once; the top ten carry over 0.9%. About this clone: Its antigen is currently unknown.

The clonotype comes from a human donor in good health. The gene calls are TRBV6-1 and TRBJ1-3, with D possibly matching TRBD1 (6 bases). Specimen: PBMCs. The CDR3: CATLQGHAGNTIYF. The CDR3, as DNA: TGTGCCACCCTACAGGGACACGCTGGAAACACCATATATTTT.